The clone carrying this TCR beta chain was detected once. This record comes from a study of blood T cell repertoires in COVID-19. As for the study in general: T cells, B-cell-depleted T cells, or PBMCs provided the cDNA or gDNA that served as material.

In the original processing: Amplification of reference gene primers provided the estimated nucleated cell counts. Assay used: immunoSEQ multiplex PCR; TCRdb lists only in-frame clones, some missing. The V and J calls and clone size are taken from that table; D and trimming were inferred from the DNA. The top ten clones hold approximately 5.4% of a sample with about 270,000 clones, around 83% of them seen once. V was clipped by 2 bases and J by 2 bases, with 19 bases between them. Germline V gene sequence: CDR1 GTSNPN, CDR2 SVGIG (reference sequence). This CDR3 has 17 amino acids. This rearrangement joins TRBV30 to TRBJ2-1, with D maybe TRBD1 (6 bases). The sequenced sample was peripheral blood. This TCR was sampled from an elderly man with acute or convalescent COVID-19. In DNA form, the CDR3 reads TGTGCCTGGAGTAGATTACAGGGCAATTATGCCTACAATGAGCAGTTCTTC. Its translation is CAWSRLQGNYAYNEQFF.